The source of this T cell receptor beta chain is a study of blood T cell repertoires in COVID-19. Whole-study context: Acute and convalescent COVID-19 samples came from the United States, Italy and Spain.

CDR1 is SGHVS and CDR2 is FQNEAQ in the germline V gene. This CDR3 region has 12 residues. Assay: immunoSEQ multiplex PCR; the TCRdb copy retains only in-frame clones and omits some. The repertoire has 12,000 or so clones, roughly four fifths of them found once; the top ten carry around 4%. Turning to this clone: A junction boundary mismatches the germline segment, possibly from a read error.

Specimen: peripheral blood. This TCR was recovered from a woman aged 60 to 75 with acute or convalescent COVID-19. This chain links TRBV7-8 with TRBJ1-4; D unclear. DNA for the CDR3: TGTGCCAGCAGCCCCCGGACTGAAGAACTGTTTTTT. This sequence encodes CASSPRTEELFF. Using reference TRBV7-8 and TRBJ1-4 for the parts outside the CDR3, the full variable domain is GAGVSQSPRYKVAKRGQDVALRCDPISGHVSLFWYQQALGQGPEFLTYFQNEAQLDKSGLPSDRFFAERPEGSVSTLKIQRTQQEDSAVYLCASSPRTEELFFGSGTQLSVL.